A single sample is the source of the 14 T cell receptor beta chains below, sequenced in a study of CD8+CD57+ T cells in acquired aplastic anemia. Profiling of TCR beta VDJ combinations and CDR3 sequences used genomic DNA as template. A single record per CDR3 protein comes from TCRdb applying MiXCR to the reads. The data show some 150,000 distinct CDR3 sequences, with about 64% seen just once and 40% to 55% held by the top ten. By flow cytometry, patients selected for sequencing had shown an expansion of CD8+CD57+ cells. Sequencing was performed on sorted CD4+, CD8+, or CD8+CD57+ T cells (not recorded which) from PBMCs. These receptors all come from a human donor with aplastic anemia.

The V gene is TRBV20-1, the J gene TRBJ2-3, with D perhaps given as TRBD1 or TRBD2 (5 bases each). Germline lookup yields CDR1 DFQATT and CDR2 SNEGSKA (reference sequence). Trimming took 6 bases from V and 2 from J, leaving 9 bases between them. The CDR3 covers 12 residues. The CDR3 loop is CSAAGTTDTQYF. CDR3 DNA sequence: TGCAGTGCGGCCGGGACCACAGATACGCAGTATTTT.

The chain recombines TRBV10-1 with TRBJ1-2; the match to TRBD1 covers 7 bases. This CDR3 contains 16 residues. Trimming removed 6 bases from V and 8 bases from J; junction bases left unmatched: 18. Germline loops: CDR1 WNHNN, CDR2 SYGVQD (reference sequence). CDR3 sequence reads: CASSTKEGDRVGGYTF. CDR3 sequence (DNA): TGCGCCAGCAGCACCAAAGAGGGAGACAGGGTGGGAGGCTACACCTTC.

This chain uses TRBV24-1 with TRBJ2-1, with 10 positions matching TRBD1. V dropped 7 bases and J dropped 7; count of bases not matched to a gene: 6. The CDR3 is 14 amino acids. Germline assignment: CDR1 KGHDR and CDR2 SFDVKD. CDR3 sequence: CATRPGQGTNEQFF. CDR3 sequence (DNA): TGTGCCACCAGGCCGGGACAGGGGACAAATGAGCAGTTCTTC.

Concerning this clonotype: One end of the junction is discordant with germline, which a read error may explain. The chain employs TRBV10-3 and TRBJ2-5; perhaps TRBD1 as D (7 bases). The germline CDR1 and CDR2 sequences are ENHRY and SYGVKD. The CDR3 runs 16 residues. This CDR3 is CAISDRRGPNQEAQYF. The CDR3 DNA is TGTGCCATCAGTGATCGGAGGGGGCCGAACCAAGAGGCCCAGTACTTC.

The rearrangement joins TRBV7-9 to TRBJ2-1; D is undetermined. V was pared by 0 bases and J by 3 bases, with 12 bases between. The germline V gene has CDR1 SEHNR and CDR2 FQNEAQ (reference sequence). The CDR3 is made up of 16 amino acids. The CDR3 DNA sequence: TGTGCCAGCAGCTTAGCACCCTCGGCAAGCTACAATGAGCAGTTCTTC. It yields the protein CASSLAPSASYNEQFF. Together with reference TRBV7-9 and TRBJ2-1, the CDR3 gives the full variable domain: DTGVSQNPRHKITKRGQNVTFRCDPISEHNRLYWYRQTLGQGPEFLTYFQNEAQLEKSRLLSDRFSAERPKGSFSTLEIQRTEQGDSAMYLCASSLAPSASYNEQFFGPGTRLTVL.

The rearrangement joins TRBV10-3 to TRBJ2-6; D unclear. The CDR3 has 15 residues. The V gene's germline CDR1 is ENHRY and CDR2 SYGVKD. Trimming shortened V by 10 bases and J by 1 base, and 14 bases separated the two germline ends. CDR3 sequence reads: CASSPRLSGANVLTF. In DNA, the CDR3 is TGTGCCAGCAGCCCAAGACTGTCTGGGGCCAACGTCCTGACTTTC.

The genes are TRBV29-1 and TRBJ2-1; D may be TRBD2 (5 bases). V was trimmed by 3 bases and J by 7 bases, leaving 16 bases between them. The V gene's germline CDR1 is SQVTM and CDR2 ANQGSEA. The CDR3 contains 14 residues. The CDR3 region is CSVDLEGQGNEQFF. In DNA form, the CDR3 reads TGCAGCGTTGACTTAGAGGGCCAAGGGAATGAGCAGTTCTTC.

This chain connects TRBV15 to TRBJ1-4, with D perhaps TRBD1 (6 bases). Trimming cost V 6 bases and J 0 bases, with 11 bases left between them. The germline CDR1 and CDR2 sequences are LNHNV and YYDKDF (reference sequence). CDR3 length equals 15 residues. As DNA, the CDR3 is TGTGCCACCAGTCCTGGACAGACAACTAATGAAAAACTGTTTTTT. This translates into CATSPGQTTNEKLFF. Full variable domain (outside the CDR3, taken from reference TRBV15 and TRBJ1-4): DAMVIQNPRYQVTQFGKPVTLSCSQTLNHNVMYWYQQKSSQAPKLLFHYYDKDFNNEADTPDNFQSRRPNTSFCFLDIRSPGLGDTAMYLCATSPGQTTNEKLFFGSGTQLSVL.

The chain recombines TRBV20-1 with TRBJ1-5, with 10 bases fitting TRBD1. V lost 4 bases and J lost 4; bases outside the gene matches: 10. The CDR3 runs 16 residues. Germline values: CDR1 DFQATT, CDR2 SNEGSKA (reference sequence). The CDR3 sequence is CSAIPGTGDGNQPQHF. The DNA for the CDR3 is TGCAGTGCTATACCCGGGACAGGGGATGGAAATCAGCCCCAGCATTTT.

V is TRBV20-1 and J is TRBJ1-6; D remains unclear. V was cut by 0 bases and J by 2 bases, with 8 bases left in between. Germline V CDR1 and CDR2: DFQATT, SNEGSKA (reference sequence). This CDR3 contains 15 residues. The CDR3 protein is CSARDRGAYNSPLHF. In nucleotides, the CDR3 is TGCAGTGCTAGAGACAGAGGCGCCTATAATTCACCCCTCCACTTT.

In this sample, this clonotype turned up many times. V gene TRBV19 combines with J gene TRBJ1-5; D is uncertain. V shed 2 bases and J shed 2 bases, with 7 bases lying between them. CDR1 and CDR2 (germline): LNHDA, SQIVND (reference sequence). CDR3 size: 14 residues. The CDR3 region has the DNA TGTGCCAGTAGTATAAATAGGGGCAATCAGCCCCAGCATTTT. Residues: CASSINRGNQPQHF.

This chain joins TRBV9 and TRBJ1-2; 7 nucleotides align to TRBD1. The J segment lost 4 bases and the V segment lost 0 bases, leaving 18 bases of the junction unmatched. CDR1 is SGDLS and CDR2 is YYNGEE in the germline V gene. The CDR3 totals 19 residues. As DNA, the CDR3 is TGTGCCAGCAGCGTAGCAGGGGGAACTATGATTCCCCCCCCCTATGGCTACACCTTC. This sequence encodes CASSVAGGTMIPPPYGYTF.

To note about this clonotype: The conserved phenylalanine or tryptophan is not found at the CDR3 terminus, so this likely reflects a read error. V is TRBV20-1 and J is TRBJ2-7; no firm D call. Germline V gives CDR1 DFQATT, CDR2 SNEGSKA (reference sequence). CDR3 length equals 12 residues. Trimming took 0 bases from V and 3 from J, leaving 6 bases between them. The CDR3 region has the DNA TGCAGTGCTAGAGATTCAGGCTACGAGCAGTACCTC. It specifies CSARDSGYEQYL.

The CDR3 loop is CSAVYGQGRADTQYF. DNA for the CDR3: TGCAGCGCCGTATACGGACAGGGAAGAGCAGATACGCAGTATTTT. The chain is built from TRBV29-1 and TRBJ2-3; TRBD1 matches 8 bases. Germline CDR1 is SQVTM and CDR2 is ANQGSEA. V dropped 7 bases and J dropped 4; count of bases not matched to a gene: 13. The CDR3 is 15 amino acids.